The next 8 T cell receptor beta chains were all read from a single sample in a study of T cells expressing NK-cell markers. TCRdb reprocessed the 5' RACE reads, with one entry per CDR3 protein and no DNA. Its table records roughly 150,000 distinct CDR3 sequences. The sample taken for sequencing was blood T cells: a sorted CD56 or NKG2C T cell subset, CD4+ or CD8+ T cells, or bulk PBMC T cells (not recorded which). Every receptor here comes from a woman aged 18 to 75 in good health.

V and J are TRBV9 and TRBJ2-1; TCRdb reports TRBD1, a call that lacks DNA to check it against. The germline V gene encodes CDR1 SGDLS and CDR2 YYNGEE. The CDR3 sequence is 16 residues long. The CDR3 protein is CASSLFVGGSSQEQFF.

The chain recombines TRBV19 with TRBJ1-2. Germline V gene lookup returns CDR1 LNHDA and CDR2 SQIVND (reference sequence). The CDR3 extends over 13 amino acids. The CDR3 protein is CASSILGASGYTF.

The V call is TRBV7-3, the J call TRBJ2-2; TCRdb lists TRBD2, though no DNA is available to test this call. CDR1 SGHTA and CDR2 FQGTGA come from the germline V gene. This CDR3 has 15 residues. CDR3 sequence: CASSITSGSTGELFF.

The chain employs TRBV5-1 and TRBJ2-7. CDR1 is SGHRS, CDR2 YFSETQ, per germline. This CDR3 spans 12 amino acids. The CDR3 loop reads CASSNEMYEQYF.

This chain links TRBV7-9 with TRBJ2-7; checking the TCRdb D call of TRBD2 is not possible without DNA. The CDR3 spans 16 residues. The germline V gene has CDR1 SEHNR and CDR2 FQNEAQ (reference sequence). The CDR3 region is CASSPLASGLSYEQYF.

This chain connects TRBV20-1 to TRBJ2-5; the TCRdb D gene call, TRBD2, has no DNA to confirm it. Looked up from germline, CDR1 is DFQATT and CDR2 is SNEGSKA (reference sequence). This CDR3 has 17 residues. This CDR3 is CSAPSRTSGISQETQYF.

This chain joins TRBV24-1 and TRBJ1-1; TCRdb indicates TRBD1, and absent DNA this call remains unverified. The CDR3 loop spans 17 amino acids. CDR1 is KGHDR and CDR2 is SFDVKD in the germline V gene. The CDR3 is CATSDRFGTATYTEAFF.

The V call is TRBV7-3, the J call TRBJ2-2. From germline, CDR1 is SGHTA and CDR2 FQGTGA. The CDR3 runs to 13 residues. CDR3 loop: CASSVSATGELFF.